This T cell receptor beta chain comes out of a study of blood T cells in healthy people across ages. Sample-barcoded 5' priming and a J-beta primer mix drove a second PCR of about 7 to 11 cycles. TCRdb used MiXCR to reprocess the 5' RACE reads, holding one entry per CDR3 protein. The table lists roughly 560,000 distinct CDR3 sequences, under 30% of them singletons. This CDR3 comprises 15 residues. Germline CDR1 MDHEN, CDR2 SYDVKM. Of note for this clonotype: Its antigen remains unidentified.

Findings of the study overall: Naive and antigen-experienced cells could not be conclusively compared, given unsorted PBMCs. Diversity estimates drawn from one million T cells were deemed underestimates. Donors of long life had a larger count of naive CD4+ cells and greater diversity than aged donors.

These data also formed part of another study, on T cells of mothers and their children.

This clonotype originated in a boy between 5 and 17 years old in good health. The sample taken for sequencing was blood. J is TRBJ2-1 and V is TRBV28; weak D call: TRBD1 (6 bases). The closer fit of TRBJ2-7 to the DNA end suggests the J call may be wrong. In nucleotides, the CDR3 is TGTGCCAGCAGTTCGACAGGAGCCTCACCCTACGAGCAGTACTTC. As protein: CASSSTGASPYEQYF.